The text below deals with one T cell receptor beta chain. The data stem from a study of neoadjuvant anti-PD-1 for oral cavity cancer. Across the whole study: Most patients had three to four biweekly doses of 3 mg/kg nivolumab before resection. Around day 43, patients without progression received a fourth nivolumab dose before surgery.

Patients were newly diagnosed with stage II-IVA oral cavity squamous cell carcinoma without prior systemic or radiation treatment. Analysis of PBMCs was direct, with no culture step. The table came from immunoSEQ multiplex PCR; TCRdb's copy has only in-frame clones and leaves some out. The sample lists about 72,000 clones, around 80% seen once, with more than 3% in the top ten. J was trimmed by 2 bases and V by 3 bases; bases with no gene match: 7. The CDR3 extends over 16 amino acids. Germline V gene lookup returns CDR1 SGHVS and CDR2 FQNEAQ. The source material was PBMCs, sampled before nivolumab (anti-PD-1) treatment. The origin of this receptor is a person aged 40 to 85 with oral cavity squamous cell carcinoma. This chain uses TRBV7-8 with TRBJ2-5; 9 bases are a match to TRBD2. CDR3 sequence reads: CASSFVGLARQETQYF. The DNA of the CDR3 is TGTGCCAGCAGCTTCGTTGGACTAGCGAGACAAGAGACCCAGTACTTC.